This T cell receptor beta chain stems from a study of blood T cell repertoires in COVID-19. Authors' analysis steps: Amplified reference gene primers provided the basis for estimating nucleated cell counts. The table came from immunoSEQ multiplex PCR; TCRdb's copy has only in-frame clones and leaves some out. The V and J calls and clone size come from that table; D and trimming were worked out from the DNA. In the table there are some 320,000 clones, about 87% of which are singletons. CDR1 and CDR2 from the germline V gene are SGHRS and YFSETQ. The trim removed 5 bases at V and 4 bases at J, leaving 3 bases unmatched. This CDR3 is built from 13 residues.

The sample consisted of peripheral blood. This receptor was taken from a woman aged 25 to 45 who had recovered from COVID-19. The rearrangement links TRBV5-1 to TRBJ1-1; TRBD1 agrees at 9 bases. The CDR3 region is CASSQGQGTEAFF. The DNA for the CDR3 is TGCGCCAGCAGTCAGGGACAGGGCACTGAAGCTTTCTTT.